This TCR beta chain emerged from a study of vaccination and CD4 T cells after COVID-19. In the study overall: Post-vaccine sampling followed dose two by a median roughly 76 days (range 14 to 241).

Specified treatment: roughly nine-day PBMC culture with coronavirus spike peptide pools or control peptides (ViraFEST assay). In this sample, this clonotype turned up a few times. Antigen: not known. The Oncomine TCR Beta short-read assay was what sequenced the DNA obtained from cultured CD4+ T cells. TCRdb re-derived calls from the PCR reads in MiXCR, one entry per CDR3 protein. Of 13,000 or so distinct CDR3 sequences listed, around 41% are singletons. Trimming left V 1 base short and J 2 bases short, with 19 bases between. The CDR3 has 18 residues. Per germline, CDR1 LNHNV and CDR2 YYDKDF (reference sequence). Study-wide findings and caveats: Median reactive clonotypes, those recognizing SARS-CoV-2, rose from around 21 to 38, not significantly. Spike mono-reactivity was found in 304 of the 307 vaccine-specific clones identified in convalescent patients.

V gene TRBV15 combines with J gene TRBJ2-3, with D possibly TRBD1 on 5 matching bases. The TCR comes from a human donor who had recovered from COVID-19. The sample taken for sequencing was CD4+ T cells from blood, cultured in vitro. The CDR3 DNA follows: TGTGCCACCAGCAGAGTGTTAGTGGCAGGGATGATCACAGATACGCAGTATTTT. It encodes CATSRVLVAGMITDTQYF. Full variable domain (rest looked up from reference TRBV15 and TRBJ2-3): DAMVIQNPRYQVTQFGKPVTLSCSQTLNHNVMYWYQQKSSQAPKLLFHYYDKDFNNEADTPDNFQSRRPNTSFCFLDIRSPGLGDTAMYLCATSRVLVAGMITDTQYFGPGTRLTVL.